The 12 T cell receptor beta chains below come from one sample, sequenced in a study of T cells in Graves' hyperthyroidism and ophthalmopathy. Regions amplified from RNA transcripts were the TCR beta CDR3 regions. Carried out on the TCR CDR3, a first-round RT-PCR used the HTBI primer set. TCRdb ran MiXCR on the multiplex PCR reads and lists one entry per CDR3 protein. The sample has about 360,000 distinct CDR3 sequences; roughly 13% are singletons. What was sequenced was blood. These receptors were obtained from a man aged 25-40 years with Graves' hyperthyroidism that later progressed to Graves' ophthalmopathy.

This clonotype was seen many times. This CDR3 is CASSLRQGDGAFF. CDR3 DNA sequence: TGTGCCAGCAGCCTAAGACAGGGGGACGGAGCTTTCTTT. This rearrangement joins TRBV7-2 to TRBJ1-1; 9 bases align to TRBD1. The germline V gene encodes CDR1 SGHTA and CDR2 FQGNSA. The V segment lost 5 bases and the J segment 10 bases; nucleotides outside the gene matches: 8. The CDR3 is made up of 13 amino acids.

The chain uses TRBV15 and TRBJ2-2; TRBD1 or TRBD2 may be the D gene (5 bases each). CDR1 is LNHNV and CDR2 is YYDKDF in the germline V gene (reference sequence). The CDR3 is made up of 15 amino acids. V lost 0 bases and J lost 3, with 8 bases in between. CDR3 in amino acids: CATSRDWGYTGELFF. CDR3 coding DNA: TGTGCCACCAGCAGAGATTGGGGGTACACCGGGGAGCTGTTTTTT.

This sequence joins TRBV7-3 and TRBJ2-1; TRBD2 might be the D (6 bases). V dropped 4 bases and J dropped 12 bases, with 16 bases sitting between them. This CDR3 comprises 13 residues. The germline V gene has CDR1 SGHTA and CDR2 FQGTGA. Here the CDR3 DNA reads TGTGCCAGCAGCTCCGGGGTGGGAGGTGGGCAGTTCTTC. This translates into CASSSGVGGGQFF. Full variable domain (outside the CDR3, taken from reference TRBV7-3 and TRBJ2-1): GAGVSQTPSNKVTEKGKYVELRCDPISGHTALYWYRQSLGQGPEFLIYFQGTGAADDSGLPNDRFFAVRPEGSVSTLKIQRTERGDSAVYLCASSSGVGGGQFFGPGTRLTVL.

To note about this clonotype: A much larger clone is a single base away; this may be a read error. The CDR3 sequence: CASSLGGLLPTDTQYF. The CDR3 bases are TGTGCCAGCAGCTTAGGGGGGCTACTGCCCACAGATACGCAGTATTTT. This sequence joins TRBV11-3 and TRBJ2-3, with D possibly TRBD1 on 6 matching bases. The CDR3 extends over 16 amino acids. V lost 1 base, J lost 2 bases, and 13 bases lay in between. Germline V gene sequence: CDR1 SGHNT, CDR2 YENEEA.

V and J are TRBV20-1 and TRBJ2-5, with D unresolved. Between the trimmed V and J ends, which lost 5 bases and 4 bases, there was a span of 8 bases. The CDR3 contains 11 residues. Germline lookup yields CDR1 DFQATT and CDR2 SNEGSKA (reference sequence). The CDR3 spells CSAGASETQYF. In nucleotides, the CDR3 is TGCAGTGCTGGAGCCTCAGAGACCCAGTACTTC.

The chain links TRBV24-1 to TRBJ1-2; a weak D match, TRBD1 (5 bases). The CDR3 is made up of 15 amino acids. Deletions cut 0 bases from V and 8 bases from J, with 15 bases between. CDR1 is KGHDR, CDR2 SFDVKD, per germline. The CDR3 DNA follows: TGTGCCACCAGTGATTTGCAGTCAGGGTACGAAGGCTACACCTTC. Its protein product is CATSDLQSGYEGYTF.

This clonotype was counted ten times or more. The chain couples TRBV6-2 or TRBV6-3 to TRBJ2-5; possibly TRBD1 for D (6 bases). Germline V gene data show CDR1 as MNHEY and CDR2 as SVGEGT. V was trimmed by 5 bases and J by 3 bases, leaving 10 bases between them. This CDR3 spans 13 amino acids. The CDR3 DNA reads TGTGCCAGCAGTAACGGACAGAAAGAGACCCAGTACTTC. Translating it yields CASSNGQKETQYF.

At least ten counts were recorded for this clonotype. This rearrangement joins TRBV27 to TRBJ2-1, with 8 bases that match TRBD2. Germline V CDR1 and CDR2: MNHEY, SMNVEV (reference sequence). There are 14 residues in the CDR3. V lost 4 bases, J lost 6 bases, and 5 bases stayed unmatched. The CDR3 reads CASSWGLEANEQFF. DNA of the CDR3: TGTGCCAGCAGTTGGGGACTAGAGGCCAATGAGCAGTTCTTC.

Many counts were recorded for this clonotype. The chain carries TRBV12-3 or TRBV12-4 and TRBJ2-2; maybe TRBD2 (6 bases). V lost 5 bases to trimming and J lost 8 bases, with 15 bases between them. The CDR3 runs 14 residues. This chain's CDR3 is CASSPRTITGELFF. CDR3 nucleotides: TGTGCCAGCAGTCCCCGGACTATCACAGGGGAGCTGTTTTTT.

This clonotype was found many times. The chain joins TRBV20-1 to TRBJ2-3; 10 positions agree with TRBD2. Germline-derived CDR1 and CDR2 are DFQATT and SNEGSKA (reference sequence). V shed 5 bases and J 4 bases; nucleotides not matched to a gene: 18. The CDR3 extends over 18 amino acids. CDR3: CSAQPGHGTSEFPDTQYF. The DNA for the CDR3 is TGCAGTGCTCAGCCCGGCCACGGGACTAGCGAATTCCCAGATACGCAGTATTTT.

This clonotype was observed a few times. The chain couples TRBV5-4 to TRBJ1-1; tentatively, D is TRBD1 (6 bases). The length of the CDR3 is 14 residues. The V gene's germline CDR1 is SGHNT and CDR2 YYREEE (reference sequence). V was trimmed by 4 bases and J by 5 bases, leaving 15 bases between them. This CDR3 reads CASSPPGQGTEAFF. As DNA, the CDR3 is TGTGCCAGCAGCCCCCCCGGGCAGGGGACTGAAGCTTTCTTT.

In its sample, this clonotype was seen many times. CDR3 DNA sequence: TGTGCCAGCAGCTTACCTCTTGCCATGATTGACACTGAAGCTTTCTTT. This translates into CASSLPLAMIDTEAFF. The chain uses TRBV7-9 and TRBJ1-1; D not certain. This CDR3 contains 16 residues. Germline V gene lookup returns CDR1 SEHNR and CDR2 FQNEAQ (reference sequence). Between the trimmed V and J ends, which lost 2 bases and 3 bases, there was a span of 16 bases.